This TCR beta chain was sequenced during a study of breast tumors, draining lymph nodes, adjacent tissues. Study-wide results and limits: Luminal-like breast cancer showed significantly higher tumor–nontumor repertoire similarity than basal-like. Tumor T cell lymph node origin was a supported hypothesis, not proven. The data were judged consistent with most tumor T cells coming from lymph node and expanding in tumor. Tumor repertoires ranked between lymph nodes and nontumor tissue in diversity, with V and J gene preferences.

The CDR3 runs 15 residues. Trimming pared 0 bases from V and 2 bases from J, leaving 9 bases between. In germline, CDR1 is SGHTA, CDR2 FQGNSA. TCRdb itself ran the multiplex PCR reads through MiXCR, one entry per CDR3 protein. The table lists 85,000 to 130,000 distinct CDR3 sequences, less than 40% of them singletons. Samples came from axillary lymph nodes draining the breast cancer. In this sample, this clonotype turned up many times. Its matching antigen is unknown. The sequence was collected from a female donor with breast cancer. Some clones in this sample may be carry-over from other donors' samples. Specimen: axillary lymph node tissue. The chain recombines TRBV7-2 with TRBJ2-3; no firm D call. The DNA for the CDR3 is TGTGCCAGCAGCTTAGCTCTCGGAACCACAGATACGCAGTATTTT. Residues: CASSLALGTTDTQYF.